A single sample gave rise to the 21 T cell receptor beta chains below, sequenced in a study of regulatory T cells in long-lasting Graves disease. Time point given: persistent/refractory GD, antithyroid drugs over 5 years with positive TRAb. PBMCs were the source of the RNA used for TCR sequencing. The TCR beta library used iRepertoire HTBI primers with Arm-PCR amplification of CDR3. TCRdb analysed the multiplex PCR reads with MiXCR anew, one entry per CDR3 protein. Here the sample spans about 470,000 distinct CDR3 sequences, less than 25% being singletons. Source: peripheral blood mononuclear cells (PBMCs), taken when the disease was refractory, from a patient treated with antithyroid drugs. Source of these receptors: a female donor with Graves disease.

This clonotype was detected ten times or more. The rearrangement joins TRBV3-1 to TRBJ1-1; 7 bases match TRBD1. Germline assignment: CDR1 LGHDT and CDR2 YNNKEL (reference sequence). CDR3 length: 15 residues. The V gene end was trimmed by 1 base and the J gene end by 6 bases; junction bases not matched to a gene: 8. Here the CDR3 DNA reads TGTGCCAGCAGCCAAGGGGACAGCCGGCGGCCTGAAGCTTTCTTT. Its translation: CASSQGDSRRPEAFF.

This clonotype was counted many times. The chain has TRBV7-2 and TRBJ2-2; the D is unclear. CDR3 length equals 15 residues. Germline CDR1 and CDR2: SGHTA and FQGNSA. V was shortened by 6 bases and J by 0 bases, with 11 bases between the two germline ends. The CDR3 loop reads CASSRIAANTGELFF. CDR3 sequence (DNA): TGTGCCAGCAGTCGAATAGCCGCGAACACCGGGGAGCTGTTTTTT.

This clonotype has a count of ten or more. The V gene is TRBV3-1, the J gene TRBJ1-1, with 9 bases aligning to TRBD1. Losses at the gene ends were 8 bases for V and 1 base for J; bases not matched to a gene: 23. The CDR3 is made up of 20 amino acids. Germline assignment: CDR1 LGHDT and CDR2 YNNKEL (reference sequence). CDR3 residues: CASRPSVGQGRLRTNTEAFF. The CDR3 nucleotides are TGTGCCAGCCGCCCCTCCGTGGGACAGGGACGATTGCGGACGAACACTGAAGCTTTCTTT.

This clonotype has at least ten counts. The chain uses TRBV6-1 and TRBJ1-1, with D uncertain. V was shortened by 6 bases and J by 5 bases, with 4 bases between the two germline ends. CDR3 length: 10 amino acids. Per germline, CDR1 MNHNS and CDR2 SASEGT. The CDR3 is CASRGTEAFF. The CDR3 nucleotides are TGTGCCAGCAGGGGTACTGAAGCTTTCTTT.

In regard to this clonotype: Just one base apart from a much larger clone, this may be a read error. The J gene is TRBJ2-5, the V gene TRBV28; D may be TRBD1 or TRBD2 (5 bases each). Per germline, CDR1 MDHEN and CDR2 SYDVKM. This CDR3 comprises 12 residues. The DNA of the CDR3 is TGTGCCAGCAGTAGACCTTCGGGGACCCCGTACTTC. Translation: CASSRPSGTPYF.

The chain links TRBV20-1 to TRBJ2-7, with 10 bases lining up with TRBD2. CDR1 DFQATT and CDR2 SNEGSKA come from the germline V gene (reference sequence). The CDR3 extends over 19 amino acids. Trimming took 0 bases from V and 3 from J; bases not matched to a gene: 17. As DNA, the CDR3 is TGCAGTGCTAGAGATAGTACTAGCGGGAAAGTTGGTATGAACTACGAGCAGTACTTC. Amino acids: CSARDSTSGKVGMNYEQYF.

This clonotype was detected ten times or more. This chain joins TRBV27 and TRBJ1-2; D not resolved. Per germline, CDR1 MNHEY and CDR2 SMNVEV (reference sequence). CDR3 length equals 16 residues. Trimming removed 8 bases at V and 0 bases at J, with 19 bases between. Written as DNA, the CDR3 is TGTGCCAGCCGCTTGAAGGGCCGAAACCCTAACTATGGCTACACCTTC. It is translated as CASRLKGRNPNYGYTF.

This clonotype has a handful of counts. The chain links TRBV6-2 or TRBV6-3 to TRBJ2-7, with 11 bases that match TRBD2. The CDR3 length is 17 residues. Trimming removed 1 base from V and 1 base from J; junction bases left unmatched: 6. Germline values: CDR1 MNHEY, CDR2 SVGEGT. CDR3 nucleotide sequence: TGTGCCAGCAGTTACTTTTTCACTAGCGGGAGTTCCTACGAGCAGTACTTC. As protein: CASSYFFTSGSSYEQYF.

The CDR3 region is CASSPLGQPNEKLFF. Here the CDR3 DNA reads TGTGCCAGCTCACCCCTTGGACAGCCGAACGAAAAACTGTTTTTT. The chain uses TRBV18 and TRBJ1-4; a possible D gene is TRBD1 (6 bases). This CDR3 spans 15 amino acids. Trimming removed 3 bases at V and 8 bases at J, with 16 bases between. Germline V gene data show CDR1 as KGHSH and CDR2 as LQKENI. The complete variable domain, with remaining parts taken from reference TRBV18 and TRBJ1-4, reads NAGVMQNPRHLVRRRGQEARLRCSPMKGHSHVYWYRQLPEEGLKFMVYLQKENIIDESGMPKERFSAEFPKEGPSILRIQQVVRGDSAAYFCASSPLGQPNEKLFFGSGTQLSVL.

This clonotype was seen more than once but under ten times. This chain connects TRBV2 to TRBJ2-3; D gene unclear. V was shortened by 4 bases and J by 2 bases, with 7 bases between the two germline ends. Germline V gene data show CDR1 as SNHLY and CDR2 as FYNNEI. The CDR3 consists of 13 residues. CDR3: CASSVRHTDTQYF. In DNA form, the CDR3 reads TGTGCCAGCAGTGTCCGACACACAGATACGCAGTATTTT.

The rearrangement uses TRBV25-1 and TRBJ1-3; the D is unclear. V was shortened by 4 bases and J by 0 bases, with 7 bases between the two germline ends. Germline V lookup: CDR1 MGHDK, CDR2 SYGVNS. The CDR3 contains 14 residues. CDR3 sequence reads: CASSVGASGNTIYF. CDR3 nucleotides: TGTGCCAGCAGTGTAGGTGCCTCTGGAAACACCATATATTTT.

Comment on this clonotype: Relative to the germline gene, one junction end is altered; a read error may explain this. The V and J genes are TRBV10-3 and TRBJ2-7; 9 bases fit TRBD2. The CDR3 is 14 amino acids. Per germline, CDR1 ENHRY and CDR2 SYGVKD. DNA of the CDR3: TGTGCCATCAGTGGCGGGGGGGTGAGAGGCGAGCGGTACTTC. Its protein product is CAISGGGVRGERYF.

The sample holds a few counts of this clonotype. This rearrangement joins TRBV29-1 to TRBJ2-7; D is possibly TRBD2 (5 bases). CDR1 is SQVTM and CDR2 is ANQGSEA in the germline V gene. This CDR3 spans 12 amino acids. Trimming took 4 bases from V and 4 from J, leaving 11 bases between them. CDR3 in DNA: TGCAGCGTTGGTTCTAGCCAGTACGAGCAGTACTTC. Protein sequence: CSVGSSQYEQYF.

The sample holds many counts of this clonotype. The chain combines TRBV12-3 or TRBV12-4 with TRBJ2-2, with D unresolved. The CDR3 has 13 residues. V was pared by 0 bases and J by 6 bases, with 5 bases between. The chain's CDR3 is CASSLAQAGELFF. CDR3 DNA sequence: TGTGCCAGCAGTTTAGCGCAGGCCGGGGAGCTGTTTTTT.

This clonotype was seen repeatedly, ten times or more. The junction differs from germline at one of its ends, possibly a read error. The gene calls are TRBV7-7 and TRBJ2-5, with 8 bases that match TRBD2. In germline, CDR1 is SSHAT, CDR2 FNYEAQ (reference sequence). This CDR3 has 17 residues. CDR3 DNA: TGTGCTAGCAGCCCTCTCCCAAGCGGGAGTTTTCTGGAGACCCAGTACTTC. Translated: CASSPLPSGSFLETQYF.

The CDR3 DNA is TGTGCCAGCAGCCAATGGGACCAGTCGGCTTTCTTT. Translation gives CASSQWDQSAFF. The V gene is TRBV3-1, the J gene TRBJ1-1, with TRBD1 as a possible D gene (5 bases). The germline V and J ends were trimmed by 2 bases and 11 bases, with 12 bases remaining between them. Germline values: CDR1 LGHDT, CDR2 YNNKEL (reference sequence). The CDR3 has 12 amino acids.

This clonotype was picked up many times. The chain uses TRBV2 and TRBJ1-1, with D possibly being TRBD1 (6 bases). This CDR3 contains 15 residues. The germline gives CDR1 SNHLY, CDR2 FYNNEI. V was trimmed by 6 bases and J by 4 bases, leaving 18 bases between them. The CDR3 DNA reads TGTGCCAGCAGAGAAACCAGGGGAGGGGGCACTGAAGCTTTCTTT. It translates to CASRETRGGGTEAFF.

Of note for this clonotype: At one end the junction does not follow the germline gene, possibly because of a read error. The rearrangement links TRBV6-4 to TRBJ1-6, with a weak D call TRBD1 (6 bases). The CDR3 has 15 amino acids. The germline CDR1 and CDR2 sequences are MRHNA and SNTAGT. The CDR3 spells CASSYSTGLTSPLHF. CDR3 DNA: TGTGCCAGCAGTTACTCTACAGGGTTGACTTCACCCCTCCACTTT.

Points on this clonotype: An end of the junction differs from the germline gene, which may be a read error. The CDR3 spells CASIGLGSMMGTRYF. The CDR3 nucleotides are TGTGCCAGCATTGGGCTCGGGTCCATGATGGGGACCCGGTACTTC. The chain recombines TRBV7-9 with TRBJ2-5, with D perhaps given as TRBD1 or TRBD2 (5 bases each). This CDR3 is 15 amino acids long. Germline V CDR1 and CDR2: SEHNR, FQNEAQ (reference sequence).

On this clonotype: This may come from a read error, since a much larger clone is one base off. Without the conserved terminal phenylalanine or tryptophan, this CDR3 likely stems from a read error. The chain links TRBV7-2 to TRBJ2-7; D is ambiguous. The CDR3 totals 13 residues. CDR1 is SGHTA, CDR2 FQGNSA, per germline. V was trimmed by 0 bases and J by 4 bases, leaving 7 bases between them. CDR3 nucleotides: TGTGCCAGCAGCTTAGCAATCGGATACGAGCAGTACTAC. Amino acid sequence: CASSLAIGYEQYY.

This clonotype came up a few times. This chain connects TRBV28 to TRBJ1-3; D possibly corresponds to TRBD1 (5 bases). Trimming removed 7 bases at V and 4 bases at J, with 14 bases between. Germline V lookup: CDR1 MDHEN, CDR2 SYDVKM. CDR3 length equals 14 residues. The CDR3 sequence: CASTLGGKGNTIYF. Here the CDR3 DNA reads TGTGCCAGCACCTTGGGGGGTAAAGGAAACACCATATATTTT.